The 10 T cell receptor beta chains presented below share a single source sample, sequenced in a study of T cell repertoires in cytomegalovirus infection. These receptors lack a known antigen. TCRdb re-called the reads through MiXCR, storing one row per CDR3 protein. The profile shows fewer than 350,000 distinct CDR3 sequences, about 27% of them singletons. Sequencing was performed on cultured PBMCs, taken from culture after CMV antigen stimulation. These receptor sequences come from a human donor in good health (CMV status not recorded). Some clones in this sample may be carry-over from other donors' samples.

The V gene is TRBV12-3 or TRBV12-4, the J gene TRBJ2-1; possibly TRBD2 for D (6 bases). This CDR3 has 13 amino acids. V shed 6 bases and J shed 9 bases, with 15 bases lying between them. CDR3 sequence: CASSSVPEGEQFF. As DNA, the CDR3 is TGTGCCAGCAGCTCCGTACCGGAGGGTGAGCAGTTCTTC.

Note on this clonotype: This may arise from a read error, as a much more abundant clone is one base away. Since the CDR3 does not end with the conserved phenylalanine or tryptophan, this likely comes from a read error. The gene calls are TRBV7-2 and TRBJ1-5; no definite D call. The germline gives CDR1 SGHTA, CDR2 FQGNSA. V was trimmed by 7 bases and J by 3 bases, leaving 10 bases between them. The CDR3 is made up of 13 amino acids. CDR3 sequence: CASTADSNQPQHC. The CDR3 nucleotides read TGTGCCAGCACCGCGGACTCCAATCAGCCCCAGCATTGT.

This clonotype was seen more than once but under ten times. V gene TRBV12-3 or TRBV12-4 combines with J gene TRBJ1-2; maybe TRBD1 (6 bases). CDR3 size: 13 residues. V was shortened by 5 bases and J by 7 bases, with 14 bases between the two germline ends. CDR3 residues: CASSLRQVGGYTF. The CDR3 DNA is TGTGCCAGCAGTCTACGACAGGTCGGTGGCTACACCTTC.

This chain links TRBV28 with TRBJ2-3; D unclear. This CDR3 is built from 13 residues. Trimming removed 7 bases from V and 3 bases from J, with 11 bases in between. The V gene's germline CDR1 is MDHEN and CDR2 SYDVKM. CDR3 protein: CASTSPGTDTQYF. The CDR3 coding sequence is TGTGCCAGCACTTCACCTGGAACAGATACGCAGTATTTT.

The chain couples TRBV7-3 to TRBJ2-2; the match to TRBD2 covers 7 bases. Germline CDR1 reads SGHTA; CDR2 reads FQGTGA. Unmatched junction bases numbered 10, after V lost 4 bases and J lost 5 bases. This CDR3 comprises 16 residues. CDR3 amino acids: CASSSRTAGRTGELFF. CDR3 DNA: TGTGCCAGCAGCTCCCGAACAGCGGGACGAACCGGGGAGCTGTTTTTT.

V and J are TRBV3-1 and TRBJ2-7; possible D gene TRBD2, 6 bases. Germline lookup yields CDR1 LGHDT and CDR2 YNNKEL (reference sequence). The CDR3 is made up of 15 amino acids. Trimming stripped 4 bases from V and 0 bases from J, with 13 bases between. The CDR3 nucleotides read TGTGCCAGCAGCCTGGGACTGAAGAGCTCCTACGAGCAGTACTTC. It translates to CASSLGLKSSYEQYF.

The gene calls are TRBV11-3 and TRBJ2-3; the match to TRBD2 covers 12 bases. In germline, CDR1 is SGHNT, CDR2 YENEEA. Trimming cost V 5 bases and J 4 bases; bases outside gene matches: 10. The CDR3 consists of 17 residues. DNA of the CDR3: TGTGCCAGCAGCACACCTAGCGGGAGGGAAAGCCCAGATACGCAGTATTTT. This translates into CASSTPSGRESPDTQYF.

V usage is TRBV7-3 and J usage is TRBJ2-3, with D unclear. The CDR3 sequence is 13 residues long. V gave up 5 bases and J gave up 6 bases, with 12 bases separating them. From germline, CDR1 is SGHTA and CDR2 FQGTGA. The CDR3 bases are TGTGCCAGCAGCCCCCGAGACTCGGATACGCAGTATTTT. Translated, it gives CASSPRDSDTQYF.

This clonotype was seen a handful of times. The rearrangement joins TRBV18 to TRBJ1-6; the D gene is possibly TRBD1 (5 bases). V was shortened by 3 bases and J by 9 bases, with 21 bases between the two germline ends. Germline-derived CDR1 and CDR2 are KGHSH and LQKENI. This CDR3 comprises 17 residues. The CDR3 here is CASSPRDGPKTSSPLHF. In nucleotides, the CDR3 is TGTGCCAGCTCACCTCGGGACGGCCCAAAAACGAGTTCACCCCTCCACTTT. The whole variable domain, remainder taken from reference TRBV18 and TRBJ1-6, is NAGVMQNPRHLVRRRGQEARLRCSPMKGHSHVYWYRQLPEEGLKFMVYLQKENIIDESGMPKERFSAEFPKEGPSILRIQQVVRGDSAAYFCASSPRDGPKTSSPLHFGNGTRLTVT.

The V call is TRBV6-4, the J call TRBJ2-1, with 15 bases that match TRBD2. Germline loops: CDR1 MRHNA, CDR2 SNTAGT. The CDR3 consists of 17 residues. V dropped 5 bases and J dropped 8; count of bases not matched to a gene: 10. CDR3 sequence (DNA): TGTGCCAGCAGTACCGGACTAGCGGGAGGGCCGGGGGATGAGCAGTTCTTC. This encodes CASSTGLAGGPGDEQFF.